These 18 T cell receptor beta chains were sequenced from one sample in a study of regulatory T cells in long-lasting Graves disease (dated by TCRdb to the early 2020s). The library was made by multiplex PCR. The reads were generated on an Illumina HiSeq 4000. iRepertoire HTBI primers and Arm-PCR amplification of CDR3 regions were used to construct TCR beta libraries. TCRdb trimmed public reads at Q25 via fastp, called clones via MiXCR and kept in-frame beta chains. Merged by CDR3 protein, the rows form single entries marked with the most common genes and DNA. This sample gives a few hundred thousand distinct CDR3 sequences in total; 20% to 25% of them show up just once. The leading ten clones occupy about 6.6% of the sample. This specimen's time point label, interpreted: persistent/refractory GD, antithyroid drugs over 5 years with positive TRAb. For both TCR sequencing and RNA sequencing, RNA was extracted from PBMCs using TRIzol.

Sequenced material: peripheral blood mononuclear cells (PBMCs), taken when the disease was refractory, from a patient treated with antithyroid drugs. The receptors were gathered from a female donor with Graves disease.

V is TRBV20-1 and J is TRBJ2-7; D uncertain. Germline CDR1 DFQATT, CDR2 SNEGSKA (reference sequence). The ends were cut back, 0 bases at V and 0 bases at J, with 15 bases in the middle. This CDR3 spans 16 amino acids. CDR3 sequence reads: CSARDLGTVFSYEQYF. CDR3 nucleotides: TGCAGTGCTAGAGATTTAGGTACGGTCTTCTCCTACGAGCAGTACTTC.

The chain employs TRBV28 and TRBJ1-1, with a tentative D call TRBD1 (5 bases). The germline V gene has CDR1 MDHEN and CDR2 SYDVKM. The CDR3 covers 12 residues. Trimming pared 11 bases from V and 0 bases from J, leaving 10 bases between. CDR3 sequence reads: CAGGGVNTEAFF. In DNA, the CDR3 is TGTGCCGGAGGAGGGGTGAACACTGAAGCTTTCTTT. Together with reference TRBV28 and TRBJ1-1, the CDR3 gives the full variable domain: DVKVTQSSRYLVKRTGEKVFLECVQDMDHENMFWYRQDPGLGLRLIYFSYDVKMKEKGDIPEGYSVSREKKERFSLILESASTNQTSMYLCAGGGVNTEAFFGQGTRLTVV.

The rearrangement uses TRBV3-1 and TRBJ1-2, with D perhaps TRBD1 (5 bases). V was clipped by 5 bases and J by 2 bases, with 15 bases between them. Germline V gene sequence: CDR1 LGHDT, CDR2 YNNKEL (reference sequence). This CDR3 contains 15 residues. CDR3 protein: CASSSGGDGNYGYTF. DNA of the CDR3: TGTGCCAGCAGCTCCGGGGGAGACGGAAACTATGGCTACACCTTC.

The rearrangement joins TRBV7-8 to TRBJ2-1; TRBD1 is a possible D gene (5 bases). CDR3 length: 12 residues. Germline values: CDR1 SGHVS, CDR2 FQNEAQ. V was cut by 6 bases and J by 9 bases, with 12 bases left in between. The DNA for the CDR3 is TGTGCCAGCAGGGGGCGAGGTCGTGAGCAGTTCTTC. It yields the protein CASRGRGREQFF.

This clonotype was seen repeatedly, ten times or more. The J gene is TRBJ2-7, the V gene TRBV28; TRBD1 or TRBD2 may be the D gene (5 bases each). The CDR3 runs 15 residues. CDR1 is MDHEN and CDR2 is SYDVKM in the germline V gene. V was trimmed by 2 bases and J by 4 bases, leaving 15 bases between them. The CDR3 bases are TGTGCCAGCAGTTTAGATCCGAGGGGTCCATACGAGCAGTACTTC. Its protein is CASSLDPRGPYEQYF.

This clonotype was found many times. V is TRBV15 and J is TRBJ2-7; TRBD2 agrees at 7 bases. This CDR3 is built from 16 residues. V lost 1 base, J lost 5 bases, and 11 bases stayed unmatched. From germline, CDR1 is LNHNV and CDR2 YYDKDF (reference sequence). The CDR3 coding sequence is TGTGCCACCAGCAGAGGGGGGGGGGGAGCCCCCAACGAGCAGTACTTC. It specifies CATSRGGGGAPNEQYF.

This clonotype has at least ten counts. This sequence joins TRBV28 and TRBJ1-2; tentative D call: TRBD1 (5 bases). Trimming pared 5 bases from V and 2 bases from J, leaving 15 bases between. Germline V lookup: CDR1 MDHEN, CDR2 SYDVKM. The CDR3 is 15 amino acids. CDR3 sequence reads: CASSVGDHWNYGYTF. CDR3 in DNA: TGTGCCAGCAGTGTCGGGGACCATTGGAACTATGGCTACACCTTC.

This clonotype was counted a few times. The V and J genes are TRBV13 and TRBJ2-5; 11 bases fit TRBD1. The J call may be incorrect, as the DNA end agrees better with TRBJ2-7. There are 17 residues in the CDR3. The V gene's germline CDR1 is PRHDT and CDR2 FYEKMQ (reference sequence). This CDR3 is CASSQTGDRGSYYEQYF. CDR3 coding DNA: TGTGCCAGCAGCCAAACCGGGGACAGGGGGAGCTACTACGAGCAGTACTTC.

The table lists this clonotype with many counts. V usage is TRBV10-3 and J usage is TRBJ1-1, with 10 bases fitting TRBD1. With 4 bases clipped from V and 4 bases from J, the junction kept 3 bases outside the gene matches. In germline, CDR1 is ENHRY, CDR2 SYGVKD. CDR3 length: 14 residues. The CDR3 nucleotides read TGTGCCATCAGTGTGGGACAGGGGAGCACTGAAGCTTTCTTT. Its translation: CAISVGQGSTEAFF.

This sequence joins TRBV6-9 and TRBJ1-5; 12 positions match TRBD1. The germline V gene has CDR1 MNHGY and CDR2 SVAAGI. This CDR3 spans 16 amino acids. Trimming cost V 3 bases and J 5 bases; bases outside gene matches: 5. CDR3 amino acids: CASSYSGTGGDQPQHF. The CDR3 nucleotides are TGTGCCAGCAGTTACTCCGGGACAGGGGGCGATCAGCCCCAGCATTTT.

This clonotype was picked up many times. V is TRBV2 and J is TRBJ1-5, with D uncertain. Germline CDR1 reads SNHLY; CDR2 reads FYNNEI. V was trimmed by 2 bases and J by 12 bases, leaving 11 bases between them. CDR3 length: 12 amino acids. CDR3: CASSEPNGRQHF. The CDR3 DNA is TGTGCCAGCAGTGAACCAAACGGACGCCAGCATTTT. The full variable domain, with the rest looked up from reference TRBV2 and TRBJ1-5, is EPEVTQTPSHQVTQMGQEVILRCVPISNHLYFYWYRQILGQKVEFLVSFYNNEISEKSEIFDDQFSVERPDGSNFTLKIRSTKLEDSAMYFCASSEPNGRQHFGDGTRLSIL.

The rearrangement joins TRBV27 to TRBJ2-1, with TRBD1 matching 9 bases. Germline V gene data show CDR1 as MNHEY and CDR2 as SMNVEV (reference sequence). The CDR3 loop spans 12 amino acids. V shed 11 bases and J 6 bases; nucleotides not matched to a gene: 5. CDR3: CAVETGGNEQFF. In nucleotides, the CDR3 is TGTGCCGTCGAGACAGGGGGCAATGAGCAGTTCTTC.

For this clonotype: This clone may be a read error of a much larger clone one base away. This chain joins TRBV3-1 and TRBJ1-2, with unresolved D. CDR1 is LGHDT, CDR2 YNNKEL, per germline (reference sequence). This CDR3 is built from 12 residues. The CDR3 region has the DNA TGTGCCGGCAGCCAAGGGCAGAGTGGCTACACCTTC. It codes for CAGSQGQSGYTF.

This clonotype occurred a few times. The junction shows a germline mismatch at one end, possibly a read error. This sequence joins TRBV7-2 and TRBJ1-1, with 8 bases aligning to TRBD1. CDR1 is SGHTA and CDR2 is FQGNSA in the germline V gene. The CDR3 consists of 14 residues. The CDR3 here is CAGSFDRGGGEAFF. CDR3 nucleotides: TGTGCCGGCAGCTTTGACAGGGGCGGGGGGGAAGCTTTCTTT.

This clonotype has at least ten counts. The chain couples TRBV6-1 to TRBJ2-5; D is perhaps TRBD1 (6 bases). From germline, CDR1 is MNHNS and CDR2 SASEGT. V was pared by 6 bases and J by 2 bases, with 10 bases between. This CDR3 comprises 13 residues. CDR3 nucleotide sequence: TGTGCCAGCAGAAACAGGGTACAAGAGACCCAGTACTTC. This sequence encodes CASRNRVQETQYF.

This clonotype came up many times. The chain links TRBV28 to TRBJ2-7; 8 bases map to TRBD1. The length of the CDR3 is 15 residues. V lost 5 bases and J lost 4; bases outside the gene matches: 10. Germline CDR1 reads MDHEN; CDR2 reads SYDVKM. This chain's CDR3 is CASSLSGTGWYEQYF. CDR3 DNA: TGTGCCAGCAGTCTTTCCGGGACAGGATGGTACGAGCAGTACTTC. Complete variable domain (other parts from reference TRBV28 and TRBJ2-7): DVKVTQSSRYLVKRTGEKVFLECVQDMDHENMFWYRQDPGLGLRLIYFSYDVKMKEKGDIPEGYSVSREKKERFSLILESASTNQTSMYLCASSLSGTGWYEQYFGPGTRLTVT.

V gene TRBV7-9 combines with J gene TRBJ1-1, with unresolved D. Germline V lookup: CDR1 SEHNR, CDR2 FQNEAQ (reference sequence). Trimming cost V 1 base and J 7 bases, with 13 bases left between them. The CDR3 has 14 amino acids. CDR3 protein: CASSLGGVMGEAFF. In DNA form, the CDR3 reads TGTGCCAGCAGCTTAGGAGGCGTGATGGGTGAAGCTTTCTTT.

This clonotype appeared many times. CDR3 sequence: CASSYRIGSEAFF. The CDR3 nucleotides are TGTGCCAGCAGTTACCGGATCGGATCTGAAGCTTTCTTT. V and J are TRBV6-2 or TRBV6-3 and TRBJ1-1; no clear D. Germline V gene data show CDR1 as MNHEY and CDR2 as SVGEGT. This CDR3 is 13 amino acids long. V gave up 2 bases and J gave up 6 bases, with 10 bases separating them.